Here is one T cell receptor beta chain with its context. The data belong to a study of shared clonotypes between healthy human individuals. The CDR3 is made up of 15 amino acids. Trimming cost V 6 bases and J 2 bases, with 15 bases left between them. Germline values: CDR1 MDHEN, CDR2 SYDVKM. Investigators spread the genomic DNA of each subset evenly over several immunoSEQ plates. This table comes from immunoSEQ multiplex PCR, and its TCRdb copy is limited to in-frame clones, with some not included. The sample includes about 1,500,000 clones, approximately 97% of them seen just once. The chain uses TRBV28 and TRBJ2-3; D is undetermined. The sequence was collected from a young man in good health. The sequencing sample was made of naive CD4+ T cells sorted from blood. Regarding subset: CD45RA+ positively selected. CDR3 in DNA: TGTGCCAGCAGCCAACCAAAAAGCTACACAGATACGCAGTATTTT. Translated, it gives CASSQPKSYTDTQYF.